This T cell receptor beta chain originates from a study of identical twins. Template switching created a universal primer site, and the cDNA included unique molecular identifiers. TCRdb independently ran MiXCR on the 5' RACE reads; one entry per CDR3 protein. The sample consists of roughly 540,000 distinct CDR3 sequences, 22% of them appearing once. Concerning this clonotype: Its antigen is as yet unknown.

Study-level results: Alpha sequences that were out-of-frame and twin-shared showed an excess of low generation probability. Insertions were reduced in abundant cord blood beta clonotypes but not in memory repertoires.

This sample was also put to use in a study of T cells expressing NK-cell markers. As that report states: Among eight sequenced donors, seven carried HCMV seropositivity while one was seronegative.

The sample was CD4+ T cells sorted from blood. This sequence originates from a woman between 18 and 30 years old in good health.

The CDR3 loop reads CASGTGSTDTQYF. DNA of the CDR3: TGCGCCAGCGGTACGGGCAGCACAGATACGCAGTATTTT. The chain carries TRBV10-1 and TRBJ2-3; D ambiguous. This CDR3 has 13 residues. V dropped 8 bases and J dropped 0 bases, with 9 bases sitting between them. The germline gives CDR1 WNHNN, CDR2 SYGVQD (reference sequence).